This entry describes one TCR beta chain. The data derive from a study of shared clonotypes between healthy human individuals. A split of CD4+ cells into CD45RA+ naive and CD45RA-negative memory subsets was performed. V was clipped by 3 bases and J by 1 base, with 12 bases between them. The CDR3 is 14 amino acids. Germline-derived CDR1 and CDR2 are SQVTM and ANQGSEA. Some clones are missing from TCRdb's copy, which holds only in-frame ones; the method was immunoSEQ multiplex PCR. The sample has some 2.4 million clones, approximately 93% seen once; the top ten hold about 0.39%. The sequencing sample was made of naive CD4+ T cells from PBMCs. The subset here: CD45RA+ positively selected. The rearrangement joins TRBV29-1 to TRBJ2-5; the D gene is possibly TRBD1 (6 bases). The clonotype comes from a young man in good health. Some clones in this sample may be carry-over from other donors' samples. The CDR3 DNA reads TGCAGCGTTGACAGGGGCCCCCTCCAAGAGACCCAGTACTTC. It encodes CSVDRGPLQETQYF. The full variable domain, rest sourced from reference TRBV29-1 and TRBJ2-5, is SAVISQKPSRDICQRGTSLTIQCQVDSQVTMMFWYRQQPGQSLTLIATANQGSEATYESGFVIDKFPISRPNLTFSTLTVSNMSPEDSSIYLCSVDRGPLQETQYFGPGTRLLVL.